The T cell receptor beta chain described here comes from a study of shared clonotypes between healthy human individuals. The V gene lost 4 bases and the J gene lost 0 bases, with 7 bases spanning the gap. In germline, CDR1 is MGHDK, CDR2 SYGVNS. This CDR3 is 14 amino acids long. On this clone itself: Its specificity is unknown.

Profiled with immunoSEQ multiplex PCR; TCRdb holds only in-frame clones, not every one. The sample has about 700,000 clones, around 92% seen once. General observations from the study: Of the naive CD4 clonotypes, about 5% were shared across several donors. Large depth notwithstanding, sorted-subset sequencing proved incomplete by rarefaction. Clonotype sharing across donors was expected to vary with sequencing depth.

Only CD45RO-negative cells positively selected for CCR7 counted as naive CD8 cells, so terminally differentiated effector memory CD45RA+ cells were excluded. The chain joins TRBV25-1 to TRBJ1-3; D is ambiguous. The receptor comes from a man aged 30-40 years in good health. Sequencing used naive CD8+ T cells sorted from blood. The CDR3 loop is CASSVGSSGNTIYF. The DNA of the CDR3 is TGTGCCAGCAGTGTGGGAAGCTCTGGAAACACCATATATTTT.